This T cell receptor beta chain originates from a study of OX40 agonist ivuxolimab in advanced cancers. On the study more broadly: Of the patients, three showed partial responses, one with hepatocellular carcinoma and two with cutaneous melanoma.

The method was immunoSEQ multiplex PCR; TCRdb's version includes in-frame clones alone and lacks a portion of them. The table shows roughly 40,000 clones, with about 90% occurring only once. V gave up 2 bases and J gave up 2 bases, with 7 bases separating them. This CDR3 comprises 14 residues. Germline V gene lookup returns CDR1 MNHNS and CDR2 SASEGT. This clone was picked up one time. The chain employs TRBV6-1 and TRBJ1-5; D not resolved. The specimen was CD4+ or CD8+ T cells sorted from blood, collected in a trial of the OX40 agonist ivuxolimab. The TCR sequence derives from an adult with an advanced solid tumor such as melanoma, head and neck, liver or kidney cancer. CDR3 DNA: TGTGCCAGCAGTGAAAAGGGTCGCAATCAGCCCCAGCATTTT. Translating it yields CASSEKGRNQPQHF.